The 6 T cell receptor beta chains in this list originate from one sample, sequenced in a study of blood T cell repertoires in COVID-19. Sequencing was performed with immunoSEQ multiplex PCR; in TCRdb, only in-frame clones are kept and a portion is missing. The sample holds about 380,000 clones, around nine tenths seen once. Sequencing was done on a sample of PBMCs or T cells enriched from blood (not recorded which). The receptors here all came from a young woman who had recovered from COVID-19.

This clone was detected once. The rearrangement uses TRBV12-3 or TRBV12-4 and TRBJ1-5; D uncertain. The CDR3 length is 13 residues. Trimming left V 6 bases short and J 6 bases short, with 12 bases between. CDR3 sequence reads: CASSPNDGQPQHF. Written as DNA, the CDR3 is TGTGCCAGCAGCCCTAACGATGGTCAGCCCCAGCATTTT.

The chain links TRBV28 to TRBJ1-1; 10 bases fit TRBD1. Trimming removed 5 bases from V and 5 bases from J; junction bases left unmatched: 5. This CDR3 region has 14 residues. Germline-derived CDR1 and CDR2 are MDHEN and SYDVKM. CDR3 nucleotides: TGTGCCAGCAGTCCGACAGGGGGCTGGACTGAAGCTTTCTTT. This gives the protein CASSPTGGWTEAFF.

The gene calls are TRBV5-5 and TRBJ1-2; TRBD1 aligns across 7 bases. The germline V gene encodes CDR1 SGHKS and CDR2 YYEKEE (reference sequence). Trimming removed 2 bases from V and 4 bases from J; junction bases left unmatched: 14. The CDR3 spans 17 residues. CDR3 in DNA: TGTGCCAGCAGCTTACTCAGGACAGGCAAGGGATCCTATGGCTACACCTTC. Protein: CASSLLRTGKGSYGYTF. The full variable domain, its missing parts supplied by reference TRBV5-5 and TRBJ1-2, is DAGVTQSPTHLIKTRGQQVTLRCSPISGHKSVSWYQQVLGQGPQFIFQYYEKEERGRGNFPDRFSARQFPNYSSELNVNALLLGDSALYLCASSLLRTGKGSYGYTFGSGTRLTVV.

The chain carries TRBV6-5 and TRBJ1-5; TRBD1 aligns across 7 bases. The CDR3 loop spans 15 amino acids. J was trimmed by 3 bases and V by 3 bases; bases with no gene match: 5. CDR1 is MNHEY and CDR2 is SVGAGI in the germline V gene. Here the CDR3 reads CASSYRGQDNQPQHF. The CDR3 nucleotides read TGTGCCAGCAGTTATAGAGGACAGGACAATCAGCCCCAGCATTTT.

Written as DNA, the CDR3 is TGTGCCACCAGTGACAGCAGGAGGGACTATGGCTACACCTTC. It is translated as CATSDSRRDYGYTF. V gene TRBV24-1 combines with J gene TRBJ1-2; D is ambiguous. The CDR3 is 14 amino acids. Deletions cut 4 bases from V and 3 bases from J, with 11 bases between. The germline CDR1 and CDR2 sequences are KGHDR and SFDVKD.

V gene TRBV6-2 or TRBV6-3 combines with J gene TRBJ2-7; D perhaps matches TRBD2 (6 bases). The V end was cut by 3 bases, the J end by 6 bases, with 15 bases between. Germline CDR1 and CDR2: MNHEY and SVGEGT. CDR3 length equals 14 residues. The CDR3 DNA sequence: TGTGCCAGCAGTTATTCCGGGAGTCTTGCCGAGCAGTACTTC. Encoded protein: CASSYSGSLAEQYF.